This entry is about one TCR beta chain. Its antigen is unknown. The data belong to a study of shared clonotypes between healthy human individuals. Study context: Three plates were used per donor for CD4 naive, three for CD4 memory, two for CD8 naive and one for CD8 memory.

Notes on the study in general: Exclusively blood specimens were collected; tissue repertoires likely differ.

The investigators split CD4+ cells into a CD45RA+ naive subset and a CD45RA-negative memory subset. The CDR3 has 13 residues. Trimming removed 7 bases at V and 10 bases at J, with 19 bases between. CDR1 is SNHLY and CDR2 is FYNNEI in the germline V gene. Some clones are missing from TCRdb's copy, which holds only in-frame ones; the method was immunoSEQ multiplex PCR. Of hundreds of thousands of clones in the sample, 73% were seen once. This sequence originates from a woman aged 25 to 45 in good health. The J gene is TRBJ2-5, the V gene TRBV2, with D perhaps matching TRBD1 or TRBD2 (5 bases each). The sequenced material came from memory CD4+ T cells sorted from blood. As for subset: CD45RA-negative fraction. In DNA form, the CDR3 reads TGTGCCAGCACCCGGGACCTTCCGAGGGACCAGTACTTC. Encoded protein: CASTRDLPRDQYF.